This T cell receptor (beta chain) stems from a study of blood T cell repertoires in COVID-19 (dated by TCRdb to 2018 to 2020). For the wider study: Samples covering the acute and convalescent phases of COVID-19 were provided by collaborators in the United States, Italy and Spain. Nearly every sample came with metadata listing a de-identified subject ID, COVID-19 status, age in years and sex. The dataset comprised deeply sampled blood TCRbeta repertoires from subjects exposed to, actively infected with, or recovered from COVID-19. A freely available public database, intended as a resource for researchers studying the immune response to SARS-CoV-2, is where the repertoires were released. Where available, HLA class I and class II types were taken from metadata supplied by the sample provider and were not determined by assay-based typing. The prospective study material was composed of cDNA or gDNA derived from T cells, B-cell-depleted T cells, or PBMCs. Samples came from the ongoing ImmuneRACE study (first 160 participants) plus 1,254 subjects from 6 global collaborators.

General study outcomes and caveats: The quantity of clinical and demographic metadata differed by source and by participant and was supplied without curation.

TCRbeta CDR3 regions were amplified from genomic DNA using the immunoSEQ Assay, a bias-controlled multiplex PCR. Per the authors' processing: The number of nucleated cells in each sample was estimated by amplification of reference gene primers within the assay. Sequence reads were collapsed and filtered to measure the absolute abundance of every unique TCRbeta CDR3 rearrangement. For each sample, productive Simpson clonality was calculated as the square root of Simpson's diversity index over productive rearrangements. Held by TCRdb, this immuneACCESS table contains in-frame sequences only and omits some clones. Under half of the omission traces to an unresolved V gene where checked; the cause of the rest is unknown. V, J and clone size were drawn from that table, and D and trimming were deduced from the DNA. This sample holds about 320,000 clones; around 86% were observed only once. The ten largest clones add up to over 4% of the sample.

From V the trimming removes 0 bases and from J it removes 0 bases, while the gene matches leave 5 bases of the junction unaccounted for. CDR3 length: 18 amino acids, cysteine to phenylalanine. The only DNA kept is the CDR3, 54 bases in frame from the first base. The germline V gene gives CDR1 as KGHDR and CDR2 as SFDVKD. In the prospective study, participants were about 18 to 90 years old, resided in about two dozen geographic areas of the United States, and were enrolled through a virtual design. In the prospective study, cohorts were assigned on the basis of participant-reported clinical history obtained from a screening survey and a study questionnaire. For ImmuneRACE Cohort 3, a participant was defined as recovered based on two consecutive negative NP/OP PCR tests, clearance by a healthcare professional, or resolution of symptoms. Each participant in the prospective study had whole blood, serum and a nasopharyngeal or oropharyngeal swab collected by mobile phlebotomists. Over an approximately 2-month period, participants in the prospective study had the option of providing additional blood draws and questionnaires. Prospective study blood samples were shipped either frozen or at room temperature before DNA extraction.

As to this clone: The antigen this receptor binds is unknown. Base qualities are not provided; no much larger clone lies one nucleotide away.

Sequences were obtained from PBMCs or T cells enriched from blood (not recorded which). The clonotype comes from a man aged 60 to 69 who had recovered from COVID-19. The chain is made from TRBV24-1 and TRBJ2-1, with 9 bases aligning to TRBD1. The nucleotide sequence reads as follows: TGTGCCACCAGTGATTTGCCGGGACAGGGTCACTCCTACAATGAGCAGTTCTTC. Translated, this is CATSDLPGQGHSYNEQFF.